The rows below give T cell receptor beta chains drawn from one sample of a study of blood T cell repertoires in COVID-19. The method was immunoSEQ multiplex PCR; TCRdb's version includes in-frame clones alone and lacks a portion of them. The table records fewer than 200,000 clones, 88% of them present only once. Sequenced input: PBMCs or T cells enriched from blood (not recorded which). These receptors all come from a woman aged 18-29 years who had recovered from COVID-19. Each CDR3 is given with its conserved first and last residue. The order of the fields is D gene, clone size, J gene, V gene, CDR3 length, CDR3 DNA, CDR3 protein. The D gene is left open where the match is weak. Clone size is stated in some rows and not others, as once, few, many or a class when expanded.

D: NA
size: NA
J: TRBJ2-1
V: TRBV15
length: 12
DNA: TGTGCCACCAGCTTGGGCACCAATGAGCAGTTCTTC
CDR3: CATSLGTNEQFF

D: TRBD1
size: NA
J: TRBJ1-4
V: TRBV19
length: 14
DNA: TGTGCCAGTAGTTCCGGGACAGGGTACGAAAAACTGTTTTTT
CDR3: CASSSGTGYEKLFF

D: TRBD1
size: NA
J: TRBJ1-4
V: TRBV5-1
length: 16
DNA: TGCGCCAGCAGCTGGACCCCACAGGGGGCGAATGAAAAACTGTTTTTT
CDR3: CASSWTPQGANEKLFF

D: TRBD2
size: NA
J: TRBJ2-7
V: TRBV7-9
length: 13
DNA: TGTGCCAGCAGACTAGCGGATTCCTACGAGCAGTACTTC
CDR3: CASRLADSYEQYF

D: NA
size: NA
J: TRBJ2-1
V: TRBV19
length: 12
DNA: TGTGCCAGTAGTATACGAGGAATGGAGCAGTTCTTC
CDR3: CASSIRGMEQFF

D: TRBD1
size: once
J: TRBJ1-1
V: TRBV2
length: 12
DNA: TGTGCCAGCGAGGAGGGGACAGGTGAAGCTTTCTTT
CDR3: CASEEGTGEAFF

D: NA
size: NA
J: TRBJ1-5
V: TRBV27
length: 17
DNA: TGTGCCAGCAGTTTAATCCCACAGGCCGGGCAGAATCAGCCCCAGCATTTT
CDR3: CASSLIPQAGQNQPQHF

D: TRBD1
size: NA
J: TRBJ1-2
V: TRBV7-2
length: 13
DNA: TGTGCCAGCAGCTCAACAGGGGGCGGTGGCTACACCTTC
CDR3: CASSSTGGGGYTF

D: TRBD2
size: NA
J: TRBJ2-3
V: TRBV7-7
length: 14
DNA: TGTGCTAGCAGCCCCGGGACTAGAACAGATACGCAGTATTTT
CDR3: CASSPGTRTDTQYF

D: NA
size: NA
J: TRBJ1-3
V: TRBV2
length: 15
DNA: TGTGCCAGCAGTCAGACAGGTATCTCTGGAAACACCATATATTTT
CDR3: CASSQTGISGNTIYF

D: NA
size: once
J: TRBJ2-7
V: TRBV5-1
length: 14
DNA: TGCGCCAGCAGCTTGGTGCTGTCCGGGGACGAGCAGTACTTC
CDR3: CASSLVLSGDEQYF

D: NA
size: NA
J: TRBJ1-2
V: TRBV28
length: 13
DNA: TGTGCCAGCAGTTTGGTCGAGGCCCGGGGCTACACCTTC
CDR3: CASSLVEARGYTF

D: TRBD2
size: once
J: TRBJ2-1
V: TRBV9
length: 15
DNA: TGTGCCAGCAGCTTGGGACTAGCGGGGTACAATGAGCAGTTCTTC
CDR3: CASSLGLAGYNEQFF

D: NA
size: NA
J: TRBJ1-2
V: TRBV5-4
length: 15
DNA: TGTGCCAGCAGCTTGGACCTAGGGGGGGTTGGAGGCTACACCTTC
CDR3: CASSLDLGGVGGYTF

D: NA
size: NA
J: TRBJ1-3
V: TRBV4-1
length: 15
DNA: TGCGCCAGCAGCCACCCGGTGAGCTCTGGAAACACCATATATTTT
CDR3: CASSHPVSSGNTIYF

D: TRBD2
size: NA
J: TRBJ2-2
V: TRBV5-1
length: 16
DNA: TGCGCCAGCAGCTTGGGGTTAGCGGGAAACACCGGGGAGCTGTTTTTT
CDR3: CASSLGLAGNTGELFF

D: TRBD2
size: NA
J: TRBJ2-1
V: TRBV11-2
length: 16
DNA: TGTGCCAGCAGCTTAATATCTAGCGGGAATCACAATGAGCAGTTCTTC
CDR3: CASSLISSGNHNEQFF

D: TRBD2
size: NA
J: TRBJ2-1
V: TRBV5-1
length: 15
DNA: TGCGCCAGCAGGCGGGAGGCGGTTTCCTACAATGAGCAGTTCTTC
CDR3: CASRREAVSYNEQFF

D: NA
size: NA
J: TRBJ2-5
V: TRBV2
length: 13
DNA: TGTGCCAGCAGTGAACTCAGGGCTGAGACCCAGTACTTC
CDR3: CASSELRAETQYF

D: NA
size: NA
J: TRBJ1-2
V: TRBV28
length: 14
DNA: TGTGCCAGCAGTCAAACAGGGACCTTGTATGGCTACACCTTC
CDR3: CASSQTGTLYGYTF

D: TRBD2
size: NA
J: TRBJ2-7
V: TRBV5-1
length: 16
DNA: TGCGCCAGCAGCTTGGAGGGTCTAGCGGTAGGCCAAGAGCAGTACTTC
CDR3: CASSLEGLAVGQEQYF

D: NA
size: NA
J: TRBJ1-1
V: TRBV3-1/TRBV3-2
length: 13
DNA: TGTGCCAGCAGCACGACAGGGAACACTGAAGCTTTCTTT
CDR3: CASSTTGNTEAFF

D: NA
size: NA
J: TRBJ2-1
V: TRBV24-1
length: 12
DNA: TGTGCCACCAGGGACAGACACAATGAGCAGTTCTTC
CDR3: CATRDRHNEQFF

D: NA
size: NA
J: TRBJ2-7
V: TRBV13
length: 13
DNA: TGTGCCAGCAGCTTGGCAGGGGACTACGAGCAGTACTTC
CDR3: CASSLAGDYEQYF

D: TRBD1
size: once
J: TRBJ1-6
V: TRBV11-3
length: 17
DNA: TGTGCCAGCAGCCCTCGGACAGGAACCCCGGGCAATTCACCCCTCCACTTT
CDR3: CASSPRTGTPGNSPLHF

D: TRBD2
size: NA
J: TRBJ2-7
V: TRBV6-5
length: 14
DNA: TGTGCCAGCAGCAAACTAGCGGGAATAAGGGAGCAGTACTTC
CDR3: CASSKLAGIREQYF

D: NA
size: once
J: TRBJ1-4
V: TRBV21-1
length: 19
DNA: TGTGCCAGCTCCGGGACAGGGGGCGGTCAGATAGCGAAGGATGAAAAACTGTTTTTT
CDR3: CASSGTGGGQIAKDEKLFF

D: TRBD1
size: NA
J: TRBJ1-2
V: TRBV12-3/TRBV12-4
length: 13
DNA: TGTGCCAGCAGTTTCGGACAGGGCGGAGGCTACACCTTC
CDR3: CASSFGQGGGYTF

D: NA
size: NA
J: TRBJ2-2
V: TRBV25-1
length: 14
DNA: TGTGCCAGCAGTGTGGCAGGTACCACCGGGGAGCTGTTTTTT
CDR3: CASSVAGTTGELFF

D: TRBD2
size: NA
J: TRBJ2-3
V: TRBV27
length: 13
DNA: TGTGCCAGCCGAAGCTCCGGACTAGCGGGAGCGATTTTT
CDR3: CASRSSGLAGAIF

D: TRBD1
size: NA
J: TRBJ1-1
V: TRBV7-2
length: 18
DNA: TGTGCCAGCAGCTTCCTTGGGGGACAGGGGGTTGGGAACACTGAAGCTTTCTTT
CDR3: CASSFLGGQGVGNTEAFF

D: NA
size: NA
J: TRBJ1-5
V: TRBV15
length: 14
DNA: TGTGCCACCAGCAGGGGGGCGGCGAGAGAGCCCCAGCATTTT
CDR3: CATSRGAAREPQHF

D: TRBD1
size: NA
J: TRBJ2-4
V: TRBV12-3/TRBV12-4
length: 13
DNA: TGTGCCAGCAGCCCGGACAGGAGAAACATTCAGTACTTC
CDR3: CASSPDRRNIQYF

D: NA
size: once
J: TRBJ2-7
V: TRBV2
length: 14
DNA: TGTGCCAGCATCCAGGACACTGCCTCCTACGAGCAGTACTTC
CDR3: CASIQDTASYEQYF

D: NA
size: NA
J: TRBJ1-3
V: TRBV11-2
length: 15
DNA: TGTGCCAGCAGCTTACAGGAAGCCTCTGGAAACACCATATATTTT
CDR3: CASSLQEASGNTIYF

D: NA
size: NA
J: TRBJ1-4
V: TRBV2
length: 14
DNA: TGTGCCAGCAGTCTAGGCCGAGCCCCCGGGAAACTGTTTTTT
CDR3: CASSLGRAPGKLFF

D: TRBD2
size: NA
J: TRBJ2-7
V: TRBV9
length: 15
DNA: TGTGCCAGCAGCCCCTCTGCGGGGGGGATCTTCGAGCAGTACTTC
CDR3: CASSPSAGGIFEQYF

D: NA
size: NA
J: TRBJ1-1
V: TRBV10-2
length: 13
DNA: TGCGCCAGCAGTGGGGGGCCCATTCGGGAAGCTTTCTTT
CDR3: CASSGGPIREAFF

D: NA
size: once
J: TRBJ1-2
V: TRBV12-3/TRBV12-4
length: 13
DNA: TGTGCCAGCAGTTTGGGCCTTAACTATGGCTACACCTTC
CDR3: CASSLGLNYGYTF

D: NA
size: NA
J: TRBJ2-7
V: TRBV28
length: 14
DNA: TGTGCCAGCAGTTTAGGAGGGGACCTCTTTGAGCAGTACTTC
CDR3: CASSLGGDLFEQYF